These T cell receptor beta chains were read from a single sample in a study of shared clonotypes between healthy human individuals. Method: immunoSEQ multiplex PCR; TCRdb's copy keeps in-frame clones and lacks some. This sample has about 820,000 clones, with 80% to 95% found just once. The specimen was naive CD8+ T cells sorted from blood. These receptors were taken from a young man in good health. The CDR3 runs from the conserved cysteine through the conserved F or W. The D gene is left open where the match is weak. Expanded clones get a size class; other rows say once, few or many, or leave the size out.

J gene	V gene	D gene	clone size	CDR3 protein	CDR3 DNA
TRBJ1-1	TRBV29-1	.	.	CSVEGTNTEAFF	TGCAGCGTTGAGGGGACGAACACTGAAGCTTTCTTT
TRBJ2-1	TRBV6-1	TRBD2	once	CASSELAGGDEQFF	TGTGCCAGCAGTGAGCTAGCGGGAGGGGATGAGCAGTTCTTC
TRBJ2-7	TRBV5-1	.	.	CASSFVTSEQYF	TGCGCCAGCAGCTTTGTCACCAGCGAGCAGTACTTC
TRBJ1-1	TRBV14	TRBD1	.	CASTGWDRSITEAFF	TGTGCCAGCACCGGATGGGACAGGAGTATAACTGAAGCTTTCTTT
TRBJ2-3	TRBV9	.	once	CASSESGQGADTQYF	TGTGCCAGCAGCGAGAGTGGGCAGGGCGCAGATACGCAGTATTTT
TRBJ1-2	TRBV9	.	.	CASTNQQDLRIYGYTF	TGTGCCAGCACCAACCAACAGGACCTACGGATATATGGCTACACCTTC
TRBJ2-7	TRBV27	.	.	CASSLLVTYEQYF	TGTGCCAGCAGTTTGCTAGTCACCTACGAGCAGTACTTC
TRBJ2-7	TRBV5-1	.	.	CASSSPQAYEQYF	TGCGCCAGCAGCTCACCACAGGCCTACGAGCAGTACTTC
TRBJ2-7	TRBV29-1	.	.	CSGVDSYSYEQYF	TGCAGCGGGGTCGACAGCTACTCCTACGAGCAGTACTTC
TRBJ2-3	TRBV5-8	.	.	CASSLVGGSSTDTQYF	TGTGCCAGCAGCTTGGTTGGGGGATCCAGCACAGATACGCAGTATTTT
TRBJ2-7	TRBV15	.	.	CATSRDSGTSYEQYF	TGTGCCACCAGCAGAGATTCCGGGACATCCTACGAGCAGTACTTC
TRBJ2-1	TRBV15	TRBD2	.	CATRALLAGVVEQFF	TGTGCCACCAGGGCACTTCTAGCGGGAGTAGTTGAGCAGTTCTTC
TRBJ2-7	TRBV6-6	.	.	CASSYSGSSYEQYF	TGTGCCAGCAGTTACTCGGGGAGCTCCTACGAGCAGTACTTC
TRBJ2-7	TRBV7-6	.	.	CASSSEPAPLEQYF	TGTGCCAGCAGCTCCGAACCAGCGCCACTCGAGCAGTACTTC
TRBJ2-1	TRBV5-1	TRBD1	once	CASSPMTGAYNEQFF	TGCGCCAGCAGCCCAATGACAGGGGCCTACAATGAGCAGTTCTTC
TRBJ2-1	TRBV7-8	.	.	CASSLEVLGSLLTGNEQFF	TGTGCCAGCAGCTTAGAGGTGCTGGGAAGCCTGCTAACAGGCAATGAGCAGTTCTTC
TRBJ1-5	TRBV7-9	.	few	CASSQGDQPQHF	TGTGCCAGCAGCCAGGGAGATCAGCCCCAGCATTTT
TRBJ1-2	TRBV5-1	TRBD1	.	CASSPGQGANGYTF	TGCGCCAGCAGCCCGGGACAGGGGGCAAATGGCTACACCTTC
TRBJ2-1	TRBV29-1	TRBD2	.	CSAGTSGRPVVGEQFF	TGCAGCGCTGGGACTAGCGGGAGGCCAGTGGTCGGTGAGCAGTTCTTC
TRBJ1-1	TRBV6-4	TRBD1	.	CASSGDSNTEAFF	TGTGCCAGCAGTGGGGACAGCAACACTGAAGCTTTCTTT
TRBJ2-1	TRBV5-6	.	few	CASSLELDLTNEQFF	TGTGCCAGCAGCTTGGAACTTGATCTAACTAATGAGCAGTTCTTC
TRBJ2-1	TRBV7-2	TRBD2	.	CASSLMAGVYNEQFF	TGTGCCAGCAGCTTAATGGCGGGAGTTTACAATGAGCAGTTCTTC
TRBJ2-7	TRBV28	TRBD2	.	CASSFYGSGSFNEQYF	TGTGCCAGCAGTTTCTACGGTAGCGGGAGCTTCAACGAGCAGTACTTC
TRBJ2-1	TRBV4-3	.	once	CASSHGTYNEQFF	TGCGCCAGCAGCCACGGGACCTACAATGAGCAGTTCTTC
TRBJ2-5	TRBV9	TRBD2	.	CASSVGVSGRGETQYF	TGTGCCAGCAGCGTAGGGGTTAGCGGGAGAGGGGAGACCCAGTACTTC
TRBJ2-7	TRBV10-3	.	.	CAISSSYEQYF	TGTGCCATCAGCTCCTCCTACGAGCAGTACTTC
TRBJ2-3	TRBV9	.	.	CASGRHVVGDF	TGTGCCAGCGGAAGACACGTAGTTGGAGATTTT
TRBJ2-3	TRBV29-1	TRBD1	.	CSVEPSGQGADTQYF	TGCAGCGTTGAACCCTCGGGACAGGGGGCAGATACGCAGTATTTT
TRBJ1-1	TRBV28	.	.	CASSKEGNTEAFF	TGTGCCAGTTCGAAGGAGGGGAACACTGAAGCTTTCTTT
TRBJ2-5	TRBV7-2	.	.	CASSTNGLLRIQETQYF	TGTGCCAGCAGCACAAACGGGCTATTGAGGATTCAAGAGACCCAGTACTTC
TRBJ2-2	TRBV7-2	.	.	CASSLAGANTGELFF	TGTGCCAGCAGCTTAGCGGGAGCGAACACCGGGGAGCTGTTTTTT
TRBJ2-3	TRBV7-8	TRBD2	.	CASSYARRPSGSETDTQYF	TGTGCCAGCAGCTACGCCAGGAGGCCTAGCGGGAGTGAGACAGATACGCAGTATTTT
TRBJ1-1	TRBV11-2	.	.	CASSLVWVTTDTEAFF	TGTGCCAGCAGCTTAGTATGGGTTACAACGGACACTGAAGCTTTCTTT
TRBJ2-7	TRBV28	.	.	CASSLRTINYEQYF	TGTGCCAGCAGTTTAAGGACAATAAACTACGAGCAGTACTTC
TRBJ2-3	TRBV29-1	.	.	CSVETDGERNTFTDTQYF	TGCAGCGTTGAGACAGACGGAGAACGGAATACTTTCACAGATACGCAGTATTTT